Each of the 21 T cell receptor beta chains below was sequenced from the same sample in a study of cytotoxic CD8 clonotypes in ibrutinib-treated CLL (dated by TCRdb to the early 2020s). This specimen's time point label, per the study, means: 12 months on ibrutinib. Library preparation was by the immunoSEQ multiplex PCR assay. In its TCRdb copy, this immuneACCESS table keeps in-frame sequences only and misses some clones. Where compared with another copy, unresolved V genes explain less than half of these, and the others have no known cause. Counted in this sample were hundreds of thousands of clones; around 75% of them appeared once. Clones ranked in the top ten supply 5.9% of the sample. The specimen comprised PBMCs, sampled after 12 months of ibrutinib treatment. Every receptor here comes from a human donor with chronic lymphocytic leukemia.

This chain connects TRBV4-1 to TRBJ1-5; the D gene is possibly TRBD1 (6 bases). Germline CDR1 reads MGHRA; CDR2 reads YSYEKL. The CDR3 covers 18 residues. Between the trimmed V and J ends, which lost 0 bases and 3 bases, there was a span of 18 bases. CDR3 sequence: CASSQDRRGGRVNQPQHF. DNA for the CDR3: TGCGCCAGCAGCCAAGATCGTCGTGGGGGGCGGGTCAATCAGCCCCAGCATTTT.

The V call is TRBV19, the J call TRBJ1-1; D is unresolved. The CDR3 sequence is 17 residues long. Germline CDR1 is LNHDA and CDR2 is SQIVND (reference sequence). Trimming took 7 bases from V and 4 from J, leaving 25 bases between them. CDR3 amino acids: CASTTLLSGYEGTEAFF. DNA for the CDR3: TGTGCCAGTACCACACTCTTATCCGGGTATGAAGGCACTGAAGCTTTCTTT.

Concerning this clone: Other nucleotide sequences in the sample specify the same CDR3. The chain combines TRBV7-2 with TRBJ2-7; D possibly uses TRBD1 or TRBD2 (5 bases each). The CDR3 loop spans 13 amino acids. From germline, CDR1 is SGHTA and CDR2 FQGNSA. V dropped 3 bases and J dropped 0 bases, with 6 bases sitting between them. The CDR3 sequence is CASSFGGSYEQYF. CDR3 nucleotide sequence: TGTGCCAGCAGCTTTGGGGGCTCCTACGAGCAGTACTTC. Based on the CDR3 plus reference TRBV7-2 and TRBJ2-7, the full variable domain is GAGVSQSPSNKVTEKGKDVELRCDPISGHTALYWYRQSLGQGLEFLIYFQGNSAPDKSGLPSDRFSAERTGGSVSTLTIQRTQQEDSAVYLCASSFGGSYEQYFGPGTRLTVT.

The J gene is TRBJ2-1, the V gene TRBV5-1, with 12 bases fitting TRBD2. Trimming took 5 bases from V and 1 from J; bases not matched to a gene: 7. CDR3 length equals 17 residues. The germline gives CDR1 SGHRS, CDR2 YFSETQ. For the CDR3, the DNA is TGCGCCAGCAGACCGTCTAGCGGGGGGGTGTCCTACAATGAGCAGTTCTTC. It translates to CASRPSSGGVSYNEQFF. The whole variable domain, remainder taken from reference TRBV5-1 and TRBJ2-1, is KAGVTQTPRYLIKTRGQQVTLSCSPISGHRSVSWYQQTPGQGLQFLFEYFSETQRNKGNFPGRFSGRQFSNSRSEMNVSTLELGDSALYLCASRPSSGGVSYNEQFFGPGTRLTVL.

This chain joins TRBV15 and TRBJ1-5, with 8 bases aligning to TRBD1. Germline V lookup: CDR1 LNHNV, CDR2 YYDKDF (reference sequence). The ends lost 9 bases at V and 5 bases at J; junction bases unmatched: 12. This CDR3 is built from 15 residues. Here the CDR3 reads CATKGGQGLDQPQHF. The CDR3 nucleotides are TGTGCCACTAAGGGCGGACAGGGACTAGATCAGCCCCAGCATTTT.

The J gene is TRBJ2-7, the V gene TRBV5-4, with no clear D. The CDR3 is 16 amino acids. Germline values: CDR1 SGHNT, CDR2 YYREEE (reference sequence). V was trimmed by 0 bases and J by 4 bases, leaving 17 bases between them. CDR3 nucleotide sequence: TGTGCCAGCAGCTTGGCCAAGTTACCTTTTGGTTACGAGCAGTACTTC. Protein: CASSLAKLPFGYEQYF.

CDR3: CASSLAGLRTDTQYF. CDR3 in DNA: TGTGCCAGCAGCTTAGCGGGACTCCGCACAGATACGCAGTATTTT. V and J are TRBV11-1 and TRBJ2-3; D is perhaps TRBD2 (6 bases). With 0 bases removed from V and 1 base from J, the gap between germline ends came to 8 bases. This CDR3 spans 15 amino acids. Germline V CDR1 and CDR2: SGHAT, FQDESV (reference sequence).

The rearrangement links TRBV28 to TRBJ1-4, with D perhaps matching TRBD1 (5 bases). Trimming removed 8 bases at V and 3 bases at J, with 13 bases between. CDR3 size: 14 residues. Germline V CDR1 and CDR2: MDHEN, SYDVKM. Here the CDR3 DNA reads TGTGCCAGCGAGGTGGGGGGATCTAATGAAAAACTGTTTTTT. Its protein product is CASEVGGSNEKLFF.

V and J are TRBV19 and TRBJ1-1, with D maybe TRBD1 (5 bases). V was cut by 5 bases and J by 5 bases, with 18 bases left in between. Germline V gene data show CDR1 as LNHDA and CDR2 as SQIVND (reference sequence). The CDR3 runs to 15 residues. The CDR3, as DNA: TGTGCCAGTAGTGCGTGGGGCACGGGGGTGACTGAAGCTTTCTTT. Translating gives CASSAWGTGVTEAFF. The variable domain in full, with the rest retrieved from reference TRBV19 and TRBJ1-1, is DGGITQSPKYLFRKEGQNVTLSCEQNLNHDAMYWYRQDPGQGLRLIYYSQIVNDFQKGDIAEGYSVSREKKESFPLTVTSAQKNPTAFYLCASSAWGTGVTEAFFGQGTRLTVV.

Here the CDR3 DNA reads TGTGCCAGCAGCTTGGGGGGGCGGAAAGAGACCCAGTACTTC. Its protein is CASSLGGRKETQYF. The chain is built from TRBV5-4 and TRBJ2-5; tentatively, D is TRBD1 (6 bases). The CDR3 is made up of 14 amino acids. Trimming left V 0 bases short and J 3 bases short, with 9 bases between. Germline CDR1 is SGHNT and CDR2 is YYREEE (reference sequence).

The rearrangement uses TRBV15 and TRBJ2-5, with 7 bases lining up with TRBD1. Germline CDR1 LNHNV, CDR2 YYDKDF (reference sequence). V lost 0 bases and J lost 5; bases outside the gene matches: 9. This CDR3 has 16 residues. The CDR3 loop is CATSRDWIQGMETQYF. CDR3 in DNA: TGTGCCACCAGCAGAGATTGGATACAGGGGATGGAGACCCAGTACTTC.

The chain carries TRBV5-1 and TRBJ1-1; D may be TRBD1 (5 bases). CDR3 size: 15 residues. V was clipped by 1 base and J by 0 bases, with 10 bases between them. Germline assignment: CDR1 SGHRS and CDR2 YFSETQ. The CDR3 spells CASSLRGGMNTEAFF. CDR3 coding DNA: TGCGCCAGCAGCTTGCGTGGGGGGATGAACACTGAAGCTTTCTTT.

Here the CDR3 reads CATSRDWARGKNIQYF. CDR3 bases: TGTGCCACCAGCAGAGATTGGGCTCGAGGCAAAAACATTCAGTACTTC. The chain has TRBV15 and TRBJ2-4; D uncertain. Per germline, CDR1 LNHNV and CDR2 YYDKDF (reference sequence). The CDR3 extends over 16 amino acids. Trimming cost V 0 bases and J 3 bases, with 12 bases left between them.

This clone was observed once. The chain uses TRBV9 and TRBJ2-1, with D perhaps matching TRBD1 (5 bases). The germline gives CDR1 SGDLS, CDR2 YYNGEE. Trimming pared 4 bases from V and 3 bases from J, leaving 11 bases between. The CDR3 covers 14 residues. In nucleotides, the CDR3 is TGTGCCAGCAGCTCGGCAGGGTTCTACAATGAGCAGTTCTTC. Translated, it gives CASSSAGFYNEQFF.

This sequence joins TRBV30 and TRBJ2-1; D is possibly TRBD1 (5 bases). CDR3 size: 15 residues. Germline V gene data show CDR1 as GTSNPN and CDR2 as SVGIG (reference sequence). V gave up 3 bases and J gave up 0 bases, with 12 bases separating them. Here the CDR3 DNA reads TGTGCCTGGAGCGAACAGGCTAGCTCCTACAATGAGCAGTTCTTC. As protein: CAWSEQASSYNEQFF.

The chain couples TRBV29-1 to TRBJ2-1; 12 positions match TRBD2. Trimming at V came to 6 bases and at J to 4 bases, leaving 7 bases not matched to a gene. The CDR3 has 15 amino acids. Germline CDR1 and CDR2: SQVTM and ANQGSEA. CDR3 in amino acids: CSVRLAGDPYNEQFF. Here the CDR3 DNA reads TGCAGCGTAAGACTAGCGGGGGATCCGTACAATGAGCAGTTCTTC.

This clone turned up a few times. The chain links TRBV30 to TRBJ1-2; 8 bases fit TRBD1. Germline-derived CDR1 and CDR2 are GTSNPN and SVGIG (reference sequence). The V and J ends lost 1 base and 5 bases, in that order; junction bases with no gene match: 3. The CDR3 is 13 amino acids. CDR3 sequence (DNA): TGTGCCTGGAGTGGCCGGACAGGGTATGGCTACACCTTC. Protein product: CAWSGRTGYGYTF. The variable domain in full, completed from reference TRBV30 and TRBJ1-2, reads SQTIHQWPATLVQPVGSPLSLECTVEGTSNPNLYWYRQAAGRGLQLLFYSVGIGQISSEVPQNLSASRPQDRQFILSSKKLLLSDSGFYLCAWSGRTGYGYTFGSGTRLTVV.

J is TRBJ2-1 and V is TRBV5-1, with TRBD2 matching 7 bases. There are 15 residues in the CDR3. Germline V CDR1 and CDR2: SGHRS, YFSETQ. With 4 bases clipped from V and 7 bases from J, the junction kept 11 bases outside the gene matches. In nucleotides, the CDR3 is TGCGCCAGCAGCCTAGTAGGCGGGGGTAGTAATGAGCAGTTCTTC. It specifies CASSLVGGGSNEQFF.

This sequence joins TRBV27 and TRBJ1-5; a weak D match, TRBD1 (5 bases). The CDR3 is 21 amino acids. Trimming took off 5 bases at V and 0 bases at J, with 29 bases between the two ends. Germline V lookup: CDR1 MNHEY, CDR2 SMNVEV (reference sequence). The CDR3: CASSQTSYDRDGRYSNQPQHF. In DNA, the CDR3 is TGTGCCAGCAGTCAGACCTCGTACGACAGAGATGGGAGATATAGCAATCAGCCCCAGCATTTT.

The CDR3 DNA is TGTGCCAGTTCCCGACTCGAGCAGTACTTC. This gives the protein CASSRLEQYF. The chain employs TRBV2 and TRBJ2-7, with D unresolved. The germline CDR1 and CDR2 sequences are SNHLY and FYNNEI. Trimming left V 9 bases short and J 6 bases short, with 9 bases between. The CDR3 loop spans 10 amino acids.

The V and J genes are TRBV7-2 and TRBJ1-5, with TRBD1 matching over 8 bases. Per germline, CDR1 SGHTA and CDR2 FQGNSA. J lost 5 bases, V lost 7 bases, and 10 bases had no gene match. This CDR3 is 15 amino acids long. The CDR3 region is CASTLQGAFDQPQHF. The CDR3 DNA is TGTGCCAGCACCCTCCAGGGGGCGTTCGATCAGCCCCAGCATTTT.